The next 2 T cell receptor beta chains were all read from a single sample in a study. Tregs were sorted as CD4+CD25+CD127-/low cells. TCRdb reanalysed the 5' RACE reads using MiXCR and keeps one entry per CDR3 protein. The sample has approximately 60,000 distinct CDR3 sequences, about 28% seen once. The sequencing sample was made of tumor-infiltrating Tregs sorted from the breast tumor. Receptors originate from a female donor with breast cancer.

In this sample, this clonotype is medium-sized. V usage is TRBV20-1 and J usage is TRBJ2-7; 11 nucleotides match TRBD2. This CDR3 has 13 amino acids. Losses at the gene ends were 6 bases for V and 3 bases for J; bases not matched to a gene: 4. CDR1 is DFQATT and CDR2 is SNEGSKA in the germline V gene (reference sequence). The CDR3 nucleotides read TGCAGTGCGGGTAGCGGGAGGGTCTACGAGCAGTACTTC. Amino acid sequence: CSAGSGRVYEQYF.

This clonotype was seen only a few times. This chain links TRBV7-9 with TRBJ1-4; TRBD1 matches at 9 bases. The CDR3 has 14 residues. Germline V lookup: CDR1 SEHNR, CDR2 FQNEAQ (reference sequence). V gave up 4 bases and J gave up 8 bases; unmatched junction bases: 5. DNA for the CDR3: TGTGCCAGCAGCTCGGGACAGGGTGGAGAAAAACTGTTTTTT. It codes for CASSSGQGGEKLFF. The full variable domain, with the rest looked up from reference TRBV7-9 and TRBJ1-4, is DTGVSQNPRHKITKRGQNVTFRCDPISEHNRLYWYRQTLGQGPEFLTYFQNEAQLEKSRLLSDRFSAERPKGSFSTLEIQRTEQGDSAMYLCASSSGQGGEKLFFGSGTQLSVL.